This T cell receptor (beta chain) emerged from a study of T-cell memory formation after mild COVID-19. Study-level background: Clustering of TCRs was largely donor specific. Findings and caveats of the study: In pre-infection memory, a portion of responding clones appeared, which suggested that cross-reactive memory joined. Those CD4+ clones that contracted were mainly in CM and EM (CD8+ ones in EMRA).

The TCR alpha and TCR beta cDNA libraries, bearing sample barcodes and UMIs, were generated by 5'RACE using constant-segment primers. TCRdb reanalysed the 5' RACE reads using MiXCR and keeps one entry per CDR3 protein. The sample carries 280,000 or so distinct CDR3 sequences, under 20% recorded once. Comments on this clonotype: The target antigen is unknown.

This clonotype originated in a young man who had mild COVID-19 (a few samples of this study predate the infection). Cell type and time point are not known. Source material: PBMCs or a T cell subset sorted from them (not recorded which).

CDR3 region: CAISVGGTYEQYV. The CDR3 DNA reads as TGTGCCATCAGTGTGGGGGGAACCTACGAGCAGTACGTC. The chain has TRBV10-3 and TRBJ2-7; D may be TRBD2 (6 bases). CDR1 is ENHRY and CDR2 is SYGVKD in the germline V gene. Deletions cut 4 bases from V and 2 bases from J, with 9 bases between. CDR3 length: 13 residues.